The 12 T cell receptor beta chains presented below share a single source sample, sequenced in a study of CD8 T cells in ankylosing spondylitis. Study-wide results and limits: Roughly eight highly homologous variants made up a TCR beta motif that seemed to typify ankylosing spondylitis blood.

TCRdb ran MiXCR on the 5' RACE reads and lists one entry per CDR3 protein. The sample includes about 800,000 distinct CDR3 sequences, 12% of them seen just once. These receptors have no identified antigens. Sequenced material: blood, either unsorted or a sorted T cell fraction (not recorded which). These receptors were collected from a male donor with ankylosing spondylitis.

The sample holds a few counts of this clonotype. The chain uses TRBV6-2 or TRBV6-3 and TRBJ2-3; 10 nucleotides align to TRBD2. V gave up 5 bases and J gave up 4 bases; unmatched junction bases: 12. There are 17 residues in the CDR3. Germline values: CDR1 MNHEY, CDR2 SVGEGT. Here the CDR3 reads CASSLNPGTSVPDTQYF. In DNA, the CDR3 is TGTGCCAGCAGTCTTAACCCCGGGACTAGCGTGCCAGATACGCAGTATTTT.

The table lists this clonotype with a few counts. This chain joins TRBV5-1 and TRBJ1-2, with D possibly being TRBD1 (5 bases). This CDR3 is built from 15 residues. The ends were cut back, 4 bases at V and 7 bases at J, with 20 bases in the middle. Germline V gene lookup returns CDR1 SGHRS and CDR2 YFSETQ. The CDR3 region has the DNA TGCGCCAGCAGCGGGGACCGCGGTACGCCAGGTGGCTACACCTTC. This gives the protein CASSGDRGTPGGYTF.

The chain combines TRBV6-1 with TRBJ2-2; D unclear. Germline loops: CDR1 MNHNS, CDR2 SASEGT. This CDR3 spans 19 amino acids. Trimming shortened V by 6 bases and J by 1 base, and 24 bases separated the two germline ends. The CDR3 region is CASRAALDLNSRNTGELFF. CDR3 DNA: TGTGCCAGCAGGGCCGCCCTTGACTTGAACTCGAGGAACACCGGGGAGCTGTTTTTT.

This clonotype has only a few counts. The chain employs TRBV20-1 and TRBJ2-1, with D uncertain. V dropped 3 bases and J dropped 9 bases, with 18 bases sitting between them. Germline-derived CDR1 and CDR2 are DFQATT and SNEGSKA (reference sequence). CDR3 length: 14 residues. The CDR3 here is CSARSTNAISEQFF. CDR3 nucleotides: TGCAGTGCTAGGTCGACAAACGCGATTTCTGAGCAGTTCTTC.

This rearrangement joins TRBV19 to TRBJ2-1, with 11 bases lining up with TRBD1. The CDR3 consists of 16 residues. Germline CDR1 is LNHDA and CDR2 is SQIVND (reference sequence). The ends lost 4 bases at V and 6 bases at J; junction bases unmatched: 8. The CDR3 is CASSNPPGQGGNEQFF. The CDR3 region has the DNA TGTGCCAGTAGTAACCCGCCGGGACAGGGGGGCAATGAGCAGTTCTTC.

This clonotype was counted a few times. This chain joins TRBV2 and TRBJ2-1; D call uncertain. The CDR3 has 13 residues. The germline V gene has CDR1 SNHLY and CDR2 FYNNEI. V gave up 7 bases and J gave up 0 bases, with 7 bases separating them. CDR3 protein: CASKGFSYNEQFF. The DNA of the CDR3 is TGTGCCAGCAAGGGTTTCTCCTACAATGAGCAGTTCTTC.

V gene TRBV6-2 or TRBV6-3 combines with J gene TRBJ2-5; D possibly uses TRBD1 or TRBD2 (5 bases each). The CDR3 totals 14 residues. CDR1 and CDR2 from the germline V gene are MNHEY and SVGEGT. V shed 6 bases and J shed 2 bases, with 13 bases lying between them. CDR3 loop: CASRFLGVQETQYF. As DNA, the CDR3 is TGTGCCAGCAGGTTCCTGGGGGTACAAGAGACCCAGTACTTC.

This clonotype was seen more than once but under ten times. This rearrangement joins TRBV30 to TRBJ1-1, with no clear D. The ends were cut back, 6 bases at V and 8 bases at J, with 13 bases in the middle. Per the germline V gene, CDR1 is GTSNPN and CDR2 is SVGIG (reference sequence). The CDR3 has 11 amino acids. The CDR3 sequence is CACHSPGEAFF. CDR3 nucleotides: TGTGCCTGCCATTCTCCGGGCGAAGCTTTCTTT. Looking up the rest from reference TRBV30 and TRBJ1-1 gives the full variable domain: SQTIHQWPATLVQPVGSPLSLECTVEGTSNPNLYWYRQAAGRGLQLLFYSVGIGQISSEVPQNLSASRPQDRQFILSSKKLLLSDSGFYLCACHSPGEAFFGQGTRLTVV.

This clonotype has only a few counts. The V gene is TRBV7-8, the J gene TRBJ1-1; TRBD1 matches 7 bases. This CDR3 contains 16 residues. Germline values: CDR1 SGHVS, CDR2 FQNEAQ. V lost 3 bases and J lost 3; bases outside the gene matches: 10. The DNA of the CDR3 is TGTGCCAGCAGCTTTTCTGCAGGGACAGCATACACTGAAGCTTTCTTT. Translation gives CASSFSAGTAYTEAFF.

This clonotype was seen ten or more times. This chain links TRBV2 with TRBJ2-7; D remains unclear. With 4 bases removed from V and 6 bases from J, the gap between germline ends came to 16 bases. The germline V gene encodes CDR1 SNHLY and CDR2 FYNNEI. The CDR3 is 14 amino acids. DNA of the CDR3: TGTGCCAGCAGTGTTCTTCGGGCGCAGAGCGAGCAGTACTTC. This translates into CASSVLRAQSEQYF.

This clonotype occurred a few times. The chain combines TRBV10-3 with TRBJ1-2, with D perhaps TRBD1 (5 bases). Trimming removed 0 bases from V and 8 bases from J, with 13 bases in between. Germline-derived CDR1 and CDR2 are ENHRY and SYGVKD. There are 14 residues in the CDR3. For the CDR3, the DNA is TGTGCCATCAGTGAGTCGGGCCCGTGGGACGGCTACACCTTC. This translates into CAISESGPWDGYTF.

This clonotype has a handful of counts. The chain joins TRBV20-1 to TRBJ2-3; D unclear. The CDR3 is made up of 14 amino acids. Germline V gene data show CDR1 as DFQATT and CDR2 as SNEGSKA (reference sequence). Trimming took off 0 bases at V and 2 bases at J, with 9 bases between the two ends. The CDR3 region has the DNA TGCAGTGCTAGAGACTACCTGTTCACAGATACGCAGTATTTT. Translating it yields CSARDYLFTDTQYF.